The T cell receptor (beta chain) described here comes from a study of OX40 agonist ivuxolimab in advanced cancers. This table comes from immunoSEQ multiplex PCR, and its TCRdb copy is limited to in-frame clones, with some not included. This sample yields some 40,000 clones, of which approximately 90% are seen a single time; approximately 22% belongs to the top ten. Trimming pared 4 bases from V and 3 bases from J, leaving 11 bases between. The CDR3 loop spans 14 amino acids. Looked up from germline, CDR1 is SGHAT and CDR2 is FQNNGV. The material was CD4+ or CD8+ T cells sorted from blood, obtained in a trial of the OX40 agonist ivuxolimab. This TCR derives from an adult with an advanced solid tumor such as melanoma, head and neck, liver or kidney cancer. The chain has TRBV11-2 and TRBJ2-3; D assignment may be TRBD1 or TRBD2 (6 bases each). Here the CDR3 reads CASSSLGGTDTQYF. In DNA, the CDR3 is TGTGCCAGCAGCTCCTTAGGGGGGACAGATACGCAGTATTTT.